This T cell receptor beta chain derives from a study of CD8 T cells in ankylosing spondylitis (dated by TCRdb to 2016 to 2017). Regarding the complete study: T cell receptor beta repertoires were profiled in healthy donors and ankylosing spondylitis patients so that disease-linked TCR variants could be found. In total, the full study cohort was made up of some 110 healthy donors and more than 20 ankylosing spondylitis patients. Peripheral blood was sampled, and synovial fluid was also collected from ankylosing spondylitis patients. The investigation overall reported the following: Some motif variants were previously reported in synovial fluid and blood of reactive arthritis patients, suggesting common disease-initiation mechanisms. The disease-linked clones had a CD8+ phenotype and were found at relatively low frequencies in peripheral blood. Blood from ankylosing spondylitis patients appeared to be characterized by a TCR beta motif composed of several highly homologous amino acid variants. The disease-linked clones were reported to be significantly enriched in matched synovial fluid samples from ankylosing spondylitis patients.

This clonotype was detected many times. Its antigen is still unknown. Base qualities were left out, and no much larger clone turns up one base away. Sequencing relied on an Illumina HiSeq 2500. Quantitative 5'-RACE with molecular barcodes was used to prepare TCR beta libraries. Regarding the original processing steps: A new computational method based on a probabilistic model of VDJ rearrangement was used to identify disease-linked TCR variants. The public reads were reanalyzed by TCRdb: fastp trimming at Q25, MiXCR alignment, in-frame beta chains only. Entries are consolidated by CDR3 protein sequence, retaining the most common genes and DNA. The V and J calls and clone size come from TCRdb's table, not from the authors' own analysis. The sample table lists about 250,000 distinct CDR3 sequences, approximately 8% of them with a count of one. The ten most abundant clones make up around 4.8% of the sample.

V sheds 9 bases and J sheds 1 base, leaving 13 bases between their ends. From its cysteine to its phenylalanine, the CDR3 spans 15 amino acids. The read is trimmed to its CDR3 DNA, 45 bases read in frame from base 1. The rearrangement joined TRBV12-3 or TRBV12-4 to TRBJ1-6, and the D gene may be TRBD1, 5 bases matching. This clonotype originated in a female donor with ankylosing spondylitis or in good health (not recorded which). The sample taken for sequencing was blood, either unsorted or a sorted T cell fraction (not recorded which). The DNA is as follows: TGTGCCAGAGGAAAGCAGGGATCCTATAATTCACCCCTCCACTTT. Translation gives CARGKQGSYNSPLHF.